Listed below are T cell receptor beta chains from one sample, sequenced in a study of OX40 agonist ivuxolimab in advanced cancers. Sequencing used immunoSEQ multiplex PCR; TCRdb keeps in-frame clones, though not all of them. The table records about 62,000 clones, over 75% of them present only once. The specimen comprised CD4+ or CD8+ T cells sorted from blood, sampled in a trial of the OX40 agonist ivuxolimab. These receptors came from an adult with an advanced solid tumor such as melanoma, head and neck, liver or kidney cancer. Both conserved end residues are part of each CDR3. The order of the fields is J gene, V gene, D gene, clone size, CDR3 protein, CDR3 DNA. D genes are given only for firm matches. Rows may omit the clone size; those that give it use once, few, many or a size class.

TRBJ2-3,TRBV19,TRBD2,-,CASSTTGTSGADTQYF,TGTGCCAGTAGTACAACCGGGACTAGCGGGGCGGATACGCAGTATTTT
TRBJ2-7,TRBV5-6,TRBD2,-,CASSPTGGVMYEQYF,TGTGCCAGCAGCCCCACGGGAGGGGTGATGTACGAGCAGTACTTC
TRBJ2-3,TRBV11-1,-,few,CASSSGKSTDTQYF,TGTGCCAGCAGCTCCGGGAAAAGCACAGATACGCAGTATTTT
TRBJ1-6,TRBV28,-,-,CASSLTGTNSPLHF,TGTGCCAGCAGTTTAACAGGGACGAATTCACCCCTCCACTTT
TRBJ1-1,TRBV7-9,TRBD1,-,CASSLGTGGRFDTEAFF,TGTGCCAGCAGCCTAGGGACAGGGGGCAGATTCGACACTGAAGCTTTCTTT
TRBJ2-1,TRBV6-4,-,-,CASSLQSSGSYNEQFF,TGTGCCAGCAGCCTACAGTCCTCGGGATCCTACAATGAGCAGTTCTTC
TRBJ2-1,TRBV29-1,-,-,CSVGGAAHNEQFF,TGCAGCGTTGGCGGGGCGGCTCACAATGAGCAGTTCTTC
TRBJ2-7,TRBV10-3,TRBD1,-,CAIGRGQGAPLGF,TGTGCCATCGGCAGGGGACAGGGGGCTCCTCTTGGCTTC
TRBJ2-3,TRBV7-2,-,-,CASSTRGRGRDTQYF,TGTGCCAGCAGCACCCGGGGGAGGGGGAGAGATACGCAGTATTTT
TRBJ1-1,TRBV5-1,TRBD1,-,CASSPRTGVGTEAFF,TGCGCCAGCAGCCCACGGACAGGGGTGGGCACTGAAGCTTTCTTT